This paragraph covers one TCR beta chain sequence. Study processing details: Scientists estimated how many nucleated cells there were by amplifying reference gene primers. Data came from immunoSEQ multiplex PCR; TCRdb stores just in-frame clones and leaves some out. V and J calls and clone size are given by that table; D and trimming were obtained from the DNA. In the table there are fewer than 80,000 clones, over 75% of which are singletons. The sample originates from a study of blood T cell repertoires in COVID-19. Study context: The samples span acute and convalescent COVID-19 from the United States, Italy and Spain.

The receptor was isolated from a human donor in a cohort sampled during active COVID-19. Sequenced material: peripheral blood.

The CDR3 is CASRPRTGSPDTQYF. CDR3 DNA: TGTGCCAGTAGGCCCAGGACAGGGTCCCCAGATACGCAGTATTTT. The chain employs TRBV19 and TRBJ2-3, with TRBD1 matching 8 bases. Germline trimming cut 6 bases from V and 4 bases from J; bases unmatched to any gene: 9. Germline V CDR1 and CDR2: LNHDA, SQIVND (reference sequence). The CDR3 extends over 15 amino acids.